The rows below give T cell receptor beta chains drawn from one sample of a study of control samples from healthy donors and cancer patients. The table came from immunoSEQ multiplex PCR; TCRdb's copy has only in-frame clones and leaves some out. The repertoire includes some 80,000 clones, about 90% of them detected once, and 4.5% to 7% sits in the top ten. The sequenced material came from blood. The origin of the receptors is a man over 45 in good health. Both conserved end residues are part of each CDR3. A D gene is named only where the DNA matches it firmly.

d_gene,v_gene,j_gene,CDR3nt,CDR3aa
TRBD1,TRBV9,TRBJ2-5,TGTGCCAGCAGCAGTTACAGGGGAGAGACCCAGTACTTC,CASSSYRGETQYF
-,TRBV30,TRBJ2-5,TGTGCCTGGAGTCAGTGGGGTAGAGAGACCCAGTACTTC,CAWSQWGRETQYF
-,TRBV19,TRBJ1-1,TGTGCCAGTAGGCCTAAGATCACAGGGAACACTGAAGCTTTCTTT,CASRPKITGNTEAFF
-,TRBV18,TRBJ2-2,TGTGCCAGCTCGACATCGGGAGCTTTCACCGGGGAGCTGTTTTTT,CASSTSGAFTGELFF
-,TRBV13,TRBJ1-1,TGTGCCAGCAGCCGATTCATGGGGGGAGGCACTGAAGCTTTCTTT,CASSRFMGGGTEAFF
TRBD1,TRBV9,TRBJ1-1,TGTGCCAGCAGCGGACAGGGGTTTTTGACTGAAGCTTTCTTT,CASSGQGFLTEAFF
-,TRBV7-6,TRBJ2-3,TGTGCCAGCAGCCCTCGGGCCTCGTCAGATACGCAGTATTTT,CASSPRASSDTQYF
-,TRBV6-5,TRBJ2-2,TGTGCCAGCAGACGATGGACAGAAAAGACCGGGGAGCTGTTTTTT,CASRRWTEKTGELFF
TRBD2,TRBV12-3/TRBV12-4,TRBJ2-7,TGTGCCAGCAGTTTGGGGGGAGGGAGCGAGCAGTACTTC,CASSLGGGSEQYF
TRBD2,TRBV9,TRBJ2-2,TGTGCCAGCAGCACTAGCGGGGGGGCCCCCGGGGAGCTGTTTTTT,CASSTSGGAPGELFF
-,TRBV5-1,TRBJ1-1,TGCGCCAGCAGCCGGCTAAGGACGGAGAACACTGAAGCTTTCTTT,CASSRLRTENTEAFF
-,TRBV6-1,TRBJ2-5,TGTGCCAGCAGTGAAGCGGGTAGAGGGGGGGCAGAGACCCAGTACTTC,CASSEAGRGGAETQYF
TRBD1,TRBV4-1,TRBJ1-1,TGCGCCAGCAGCCAAGGACAGGGGGCTCTGAACACTGAAGCTTTCTTT,CASSQGQGALNTEAFF
-,TRBV7-2,TRBJ1-1,TGTGCCAGCAGCCGGGACAACTACTTAGAAGCTTTCTTT,CASSRDNYLEAFF
-,TRBV7-8,TRBJ1-5,TGTGCCAGCAGCTTAGCACACGAGCAGCCCCAGCATTTT,CASSLAHEQPQHF